One TCR beta chain is described in this entry. Trimming removed 5 bases from V and 2 bases from J, with 12 bases in between. Germline lookup yields CDR1 SGHTA and CDR2 FQGNSA. The CDR3 consists of 14 residues. The data were obtained in a study of cytomegalovirus exposure and HLA in healthy donors. For the study at large: A previous analysis identified around 120 million unique TCR beta sequences derived from 180 million or so T cells.

60 Vbeta and 13 Jbeta primers were used in PCR. Here immunoSEQ multiplex PCR was the method, and the copy in TCRdb shows in-frame clones only, minus some. This sample yields more than 140,000 clones, of which 82% are seen a single time; 1.5% to 2% belongs to the top ten. The chain is built from TRBV7-2 and TRBJ2-5, with a possible D match to TRBD1 (5 bases). The receptor was derived from a woman aged 40-49 years in good health and CMV-seronegative. Sequencing input: PBMCs. The chain's CDR3 is CASSPPGLQETQYF. Here the CDR3 DNA reads TGTGCCAGCAGCCCACCAGGGTTGCAAGAGACCCAGTACTTC.